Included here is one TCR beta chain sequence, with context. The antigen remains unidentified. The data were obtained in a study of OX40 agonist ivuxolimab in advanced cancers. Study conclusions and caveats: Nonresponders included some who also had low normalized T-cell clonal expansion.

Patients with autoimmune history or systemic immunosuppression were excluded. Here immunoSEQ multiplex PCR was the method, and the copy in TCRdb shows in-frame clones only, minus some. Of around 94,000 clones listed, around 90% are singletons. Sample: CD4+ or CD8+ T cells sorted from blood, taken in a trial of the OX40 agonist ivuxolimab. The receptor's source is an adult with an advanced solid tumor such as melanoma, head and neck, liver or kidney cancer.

The CDR3: CASRLPGQGAGGYTF. CDR3 coding DNA: TGTGCCAGCAGACTCCCGGGACAGGGGGCCGGTGGCTACACCTTC. V usage is TRBV6-6 and J usage is TRBJ1-2; 12 nucleotides agree with TRBD1. Germline values: CDR1 MNHNY, CDR2 SVGAGI (reference sequence). Losses at the gene ends were 6 bases for V and 7 bases for J; bases not matched to a gene: 9. CDR3 length equals 15 residues.